This TCR beta chain appears in the sequencing data of a study of blood T cell repertoires in COVID-19. Turning to the study itself: Samples representing acute and convalescent COVID-19 were sourced from the United States, Italy and Spain.

The assay was immunoSEQ multiplex PCR, and TCRdb's table has in-frame clones only and misses some. The sample contains 180,000 or so clones, around 83% of which appear only once. From germline, CDR1 is WNHNN and CDR2 SYGVQD (reference sequence). This CDR3 comprises 14 residues. The V gene lost 4 bases and the J gene lost 1 base, with 10 bases spanning the gap. Sequences were obtained from PBMCs or T cells enriched from blood (not recorded which). This rearrangement joins TRBV10-1 to TRBJ1-1, with a tentative D call TRBD1 (5 bases). The sequence came from a middle-aged man who had recovered from COVID-19. This chain's CDR3 is CASSAGLRNTEAFF. Here the CDR3 DNA reads TGCGCCAGCAGTGCGGGACTCCGGAACACTGAAGCTTTCTTT.